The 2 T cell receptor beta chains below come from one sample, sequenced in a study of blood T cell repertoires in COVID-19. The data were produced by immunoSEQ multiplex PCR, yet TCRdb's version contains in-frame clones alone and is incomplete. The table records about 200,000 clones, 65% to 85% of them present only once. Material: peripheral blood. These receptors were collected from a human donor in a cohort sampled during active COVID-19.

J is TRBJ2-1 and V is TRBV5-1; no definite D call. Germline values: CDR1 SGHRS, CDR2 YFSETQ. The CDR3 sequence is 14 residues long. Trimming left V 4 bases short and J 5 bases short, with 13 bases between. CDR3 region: CASSPLRSNNEQFF. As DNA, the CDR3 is TGCGCCAGCAGCCCCCTTAGGAGTAACAATGAGCAGTTCTTC.

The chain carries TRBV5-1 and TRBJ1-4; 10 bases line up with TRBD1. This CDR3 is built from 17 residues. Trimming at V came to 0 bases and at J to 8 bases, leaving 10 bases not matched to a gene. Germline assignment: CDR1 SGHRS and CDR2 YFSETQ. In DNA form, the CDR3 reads TGCGCCAGCAGCTTGGGGGGACCGACAGGGGGCACAGAAAAACTGTTTTTT. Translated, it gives CASSLGGPTGGTEKLFF.